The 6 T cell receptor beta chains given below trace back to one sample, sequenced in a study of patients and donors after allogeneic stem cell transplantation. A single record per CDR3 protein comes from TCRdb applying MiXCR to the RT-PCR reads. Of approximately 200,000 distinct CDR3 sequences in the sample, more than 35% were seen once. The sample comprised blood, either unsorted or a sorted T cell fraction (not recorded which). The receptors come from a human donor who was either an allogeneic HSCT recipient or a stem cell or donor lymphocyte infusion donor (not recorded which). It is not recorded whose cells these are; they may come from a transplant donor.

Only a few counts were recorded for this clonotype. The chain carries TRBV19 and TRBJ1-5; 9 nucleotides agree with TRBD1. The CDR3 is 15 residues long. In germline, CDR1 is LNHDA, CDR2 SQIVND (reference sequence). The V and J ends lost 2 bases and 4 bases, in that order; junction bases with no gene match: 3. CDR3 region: CASSITGGANQPQHF. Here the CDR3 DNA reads TGTGCCAGTAGTATAACAGGGGGCGCGAATCAGCCCCAGCATTTT.

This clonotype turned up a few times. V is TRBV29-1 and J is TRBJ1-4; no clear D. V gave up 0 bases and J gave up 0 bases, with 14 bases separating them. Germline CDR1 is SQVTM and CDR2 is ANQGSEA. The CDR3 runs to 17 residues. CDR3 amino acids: CSVEDPGLQTTNEKLFF. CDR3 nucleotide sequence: TGCAGCGTTGAAGATCCTGGACTGCAGACAACTAATGAAAAACTGTTTTTT.

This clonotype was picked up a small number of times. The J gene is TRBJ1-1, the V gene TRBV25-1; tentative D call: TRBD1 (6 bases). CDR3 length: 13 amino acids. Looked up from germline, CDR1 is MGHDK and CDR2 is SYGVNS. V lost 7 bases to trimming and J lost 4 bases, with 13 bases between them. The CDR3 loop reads CASKPGDGTEAFF. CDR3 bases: TGTGCCAGCAAACCAGGGGATGGCACTGAAGCTTTCTTT.

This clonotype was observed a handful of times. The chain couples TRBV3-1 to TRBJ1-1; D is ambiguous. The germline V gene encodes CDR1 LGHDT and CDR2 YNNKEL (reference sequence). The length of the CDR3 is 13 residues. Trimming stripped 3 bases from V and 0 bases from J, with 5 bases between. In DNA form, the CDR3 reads TGTGCCAGCAGCCAGGCGGTGAACACTGAAGCTTTCTTT. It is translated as CASSQAVNTEAFF.

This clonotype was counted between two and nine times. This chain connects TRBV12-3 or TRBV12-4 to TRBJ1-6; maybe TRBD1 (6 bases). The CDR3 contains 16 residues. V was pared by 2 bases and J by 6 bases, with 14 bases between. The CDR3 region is CASSLFQGTLNSPLHF. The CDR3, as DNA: TGTGCCAGCAGTTTATTCCAGGGGACCCTTAATTCACCCCTCCACTTT.

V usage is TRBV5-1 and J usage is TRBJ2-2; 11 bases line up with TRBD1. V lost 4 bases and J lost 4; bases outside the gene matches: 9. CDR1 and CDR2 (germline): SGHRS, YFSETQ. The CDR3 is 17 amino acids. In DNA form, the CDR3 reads TGCGCCAGCAGCCCAATTACCGGGACAGGGGGCACCGGGGAGCTGTTTTTT. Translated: CASSPITGTGGTGELFF.